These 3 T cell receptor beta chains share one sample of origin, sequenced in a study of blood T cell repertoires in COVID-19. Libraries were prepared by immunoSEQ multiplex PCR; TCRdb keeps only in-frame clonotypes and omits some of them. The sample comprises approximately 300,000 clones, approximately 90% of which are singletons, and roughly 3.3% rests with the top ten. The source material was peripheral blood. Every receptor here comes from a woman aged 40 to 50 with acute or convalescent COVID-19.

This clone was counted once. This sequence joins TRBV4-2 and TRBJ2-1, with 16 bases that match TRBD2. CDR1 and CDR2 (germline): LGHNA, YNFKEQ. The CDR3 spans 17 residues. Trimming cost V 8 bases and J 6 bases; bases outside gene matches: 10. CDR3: CASGTGTSGGAGNEQFF. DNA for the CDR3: TGTGCCAGCGGAACCGGGACTAGCGGGGGGGCAGGCAATGAGCAGTTCTTC.

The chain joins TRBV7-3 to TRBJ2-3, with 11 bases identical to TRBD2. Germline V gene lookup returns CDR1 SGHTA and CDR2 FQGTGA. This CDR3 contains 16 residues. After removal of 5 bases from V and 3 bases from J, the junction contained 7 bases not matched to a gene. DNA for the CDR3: TGTGCCAGCAGCCCGAGTAGCGGGGGGGCGACAGATACGCAGTATTTT. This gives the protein CASSPSSGGATDTQYF.

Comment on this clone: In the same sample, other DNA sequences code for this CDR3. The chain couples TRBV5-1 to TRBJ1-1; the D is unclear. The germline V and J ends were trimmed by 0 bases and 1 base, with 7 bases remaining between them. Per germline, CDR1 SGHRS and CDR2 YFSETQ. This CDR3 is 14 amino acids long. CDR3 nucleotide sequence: TGCGCCAGCAGCTTGGTTCGGGGGAACACTGAAGCTTTCTTT. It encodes CASSLVRGNTEAFF.